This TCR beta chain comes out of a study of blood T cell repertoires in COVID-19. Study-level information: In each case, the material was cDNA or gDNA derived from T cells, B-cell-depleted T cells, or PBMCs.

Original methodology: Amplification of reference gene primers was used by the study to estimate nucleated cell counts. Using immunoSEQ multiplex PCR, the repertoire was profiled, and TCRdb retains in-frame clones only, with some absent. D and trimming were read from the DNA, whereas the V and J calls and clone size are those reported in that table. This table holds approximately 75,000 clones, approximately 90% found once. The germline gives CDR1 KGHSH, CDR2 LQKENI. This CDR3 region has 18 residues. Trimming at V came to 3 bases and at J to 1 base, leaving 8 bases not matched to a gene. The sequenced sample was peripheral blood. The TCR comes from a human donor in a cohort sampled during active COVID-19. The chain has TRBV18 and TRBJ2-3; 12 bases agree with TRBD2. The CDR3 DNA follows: TGTGCCAGCTCACCGTCCCTAGCGGGGGGGCGGGGCACAGATACGCAGTATTTT. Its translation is CASSPSLAGGRGTDTQYF.